This T cell receptor (beta chain) originates from a study of siplizumab effects on memory and regulatory T cells. Assays examined 100,000 or so TCR templates per sample. TCRdb keeps only in-frame clones here, not all; method: immunoSEQ multiplex PCR. The sample records 50,000 or so clones, about 92% being singletons. CDR1 MDHEN and CDR2 SYDVKM come from the germline V gene. The CDR3 contains 14 residues. Trimming shortened V by 3 bases and J by 2 bases, and 10 bases separated the two germline ends. Turning to this clone: Its antigen is undetermined.

Findings of the study overall: Fewer alloreactive sequences mapped to unstimulated CD4+ memory cells under siplizumab. Major contributors to the alloresponse seemed to be naive T cells, which also appeared more diverse than memory cells. A small minority of alloreactive clones were mapped to unstimulated subsets.

This sequence originates from a human donor in good health. Input material: CD8+ T cells sorted from blood. The chain combines TRBV28 with TRBJ1-2; D uncertain. The CDR3 region has the DNA TGTGCCAGCAGTTTGTCGAGTCCCAACTATGGCTACACCTTC. This gives the protein CASSLSSPNYGYTF.